A single sample is the source of the 16 T cell receptor beta chains below, sequenced in a study of blood T cell repertoires in COVID-19. The method was immunoSEQ multiplex PCR; TCRdb's version includes in-frame clones alone and lacks a portion of them. The sample lists 130,000 to 150,000 clones; over 70% were seen once. Sequences were obtained from peripheral blood. These receptors were collected from a man between 65 and 79 years old who had recovered from COVID-19.

CDR3 region: CASSSTNTGELFF. The CDR3 coding sequence is TGTGCCAGCAGCTCGACTAACACCGGGGAGCTGTTTTTT. V and J are TRBV7-7 and TRBJ2-2; D ambiguous. Germline lookup yields CDR1 SSHAT and CDR2 FNYEAQ (reference sequence). This CDR3 has 13 amino acids. The V end lost 4 bases, the J end lost 2 bases, and 5 bases lay between the germline ends.

This clone was recorded a few times. The chain is built from TRBV7-8 and TRBJ1-4; 9 bases align to TRBD1. CDR1 is SGHVS and CDR2 is FQNEAQ in the germline V gene. The CDR3 loop spans 14 amino acids. The V segment lost 3 bases and the J segment 6 bases; nucleotides outside the gene matches: 2. In DNA form, the CDR3 reads TGTGCCAGCAGCTTGAGGACAGGGGATGAAAAACTGTTTTTT. Amino acid sequence: CASSLRTGDEKLFF.

CDR3 nucleotide sequence: TGCGCCAGCAGCCGGGACGCCGGGAGCTCCTACGAGCAGTACTTC. It yields the protein CASSRDAGSSYEQYF. This chain connects TRBV4-1 to TRBJ2-7; a possible D gene is TRBD2 (6 bases). Germline lookup yields CDR1 MGHRA and CDR2 YSYEKL. The CDR3 covers 15 residues. Trimming took 4 bases from V and 0 from J, leaving 13 bases between them.

The V call is TRBV10-3, the J call TRBJ1-6; D perhaps matches TRBD1 (6 bases). Trimming took 10 bases from V and 5 from J, leaving 12 bases between them. Looked up from germline, CDR1 is ENHRY and CDR2 is SYGVKD. The CDR3 runs 13 residues. The chain's CDR3 is CATRTENNSPLHF. As DNA, the CDR3 is TGTGCCACTCGGACAGAAAATAATTCACCCCTCCACTTT.

The V call is TRBV30, the J call TRBJ2-7, with 9 bases matching TRBD1. Germline V gene sequence: CDR1 GTSNPN, CDR2 SVGIG (reference sequence). CDR3 length: 13 residues. J lost 4 bases, V lost 2 bases, and 3 bases had no gene match. The CDR3 nucleotides are TGTGCCTGGAGTCGGGACAGGGAGTACGAGCAGTACTTC. This translates into CAWSRDREYEQYF.

The sample holds one count of this clone. This chain uses TRBV7-2 with TRBJ2-3; TRBD2 agrees at 14 bases. V shed 4 bases, J shed 6 bases, and the junction held 6 bases outside the gene matches. CDR3 length: 16 residues. Germline CDR1 is SGHTA and CDR2 is FQGNSA. Here the CDR3 DNA reads TGTGCCAGCAGCTCCCTGGGACTAGCGGGAGTGGATACGCAGTATTTT. Its protein is CASSSLGLAGVDTQYF.

There are a few counts of this clone. The CDR3 spells CATSGGGTDTQYF. CDR3 DNA: TGTGCCACTTCGGGAGGGGGCACAGATACGCAGTATTTT. The rearrangement uses TRBV5-8 and TRBJ2-3; TRBD2 aligns across 8 bases. With 9 bases clipped from V and 1 base from J, the junction kept 4 bases outside the gene matches. The length of the CDR3 is 13 residues. Germline V CDR1 and CDR2: SGHTS, YDEGEE.

A few counts support this clone. V and J are TRBV19 and TRBJ2-2; 8 bases line up with TRBD2. Germline values: CDR1 LNHDA, CDR2 SQIVND (reference sequence). The V segment lost 0 bases and the J segment 5 bases; nucleotides outside the gene matches: 8. CDR3 length equals 17 residues. CDR3 coding DNA: TGTGCCAGTAGTATAGATCCAGCGGGAGTTTTTACCGGGGAGCTGTTTTTT. The encoded protein is CASSIDPAGVFTGELFF.

V usage is TRBV29-1 and J usage is TRBJ2-3; TRBD2 matches 9 bases. Per the germline V gene, CDR1 is SQVTM and CDR2 is ANQGSEA. This CDR3 contains 14 residues. J gave up 4 bases and V 4 bases, and 6 bases lay outside the gene matches. CDR3 sequence: CSVVGREGSDTQYF. The CDR3 bases are TGCAGCGTTGTCGGGCGGGAGGGGTCAGATACGCAGTATTTT.

V gene TRBV5-1 combines with J gene TRBJ2-1; 13 bases agree with TRBD2. Germline V gives CDR1 SGHRS, CDR2 YFSETQ. The junction had 5 bases not matched to a gene; V was cut back by 0 bases and J by 5 bases. The CDR3 spans 17 residues. The CDR3 here is CASSLGLAGGRHNEQFF. CDR3 DNA sequence: TGCGCCAGCAGCTTGGGACTAGCGGGAGGACGACACAATGAGCAGTTCTTC.

This clone was seen once. The chain couples TRBV6-2 or TRBV6-3 to TRBJ1-1, with TRBD1 as a possible D gene (5 bases). This CDR3 has 15 amino acids. Trimming shortened V by 4 bases and J by 4 bases, and 16 bases separated the two germline ends. Germline lookup yields CDR1 MNHEY and CDR2 SVGEGT. The CDR3 sequence: CASSSQPGFFTEAFF. CDR3 sequence (DNA): TGTGCCAGCAGTTCCCAACCAGGGTTCTTCACTGAAGCTTTCTTT.

The chain recombines TRBV11-2 with TRBJ2-7; TRBD2 agrees at 9 bases. Germline values: CDR1 SGHAT, CDR2 FQNNGV. V trimming: 4 bases; J trimming: 4 bases; junction bases outside the gene matches: 11. The CDR3 sequence is 16 residues long. The CDR3 DNA is TGTGCCAGCAGCTCACGGACTAGCGACCGCTCTTACGAGCAGTACTTC. Its protein product is CASSSRTSDRSYEQYF.

The CDR3 DNA reads TGTGCCAGCAGCCAAGATCGTAGACAACCACTTTATGGCTACACCTTC. Protein product: CASSQDRRQPLYGYTF. The chain recombines TRBV14 with TRBJ1-2, with D uncertain. The V gene lost 0 bases and the J gene lost 5 bases, with 16 bases spanning the gap. The CDR3 spans 16 residues. CDR1 SGHDN and CDR2 FVKESK come from the germline V gene. The whole variable domain, filled in from reference TRBV14 and TRBJ1-2, reads EAGVTQFPSHSVIEKGQTVTLRCDPISGHDNLYWYRRVMGKEIKFLLHFVKESKQDESGMPNNRFLAERTGGTYSTLKVQPAELEDSGVYFCASSQDRRQPLYGYTFGSGTRLTVV.

The DNA for the CDR3 is TGTGCCAGCAGCGTAGCTTGGGGCTCCGGGGCCAACGTCCTGACTTTC. Translated, it gives CASSVAWGSGANVLTF. V and J are TRBV9 and TRBJ2-6; perhaps TRBD1 as D (5 bases). Looked up from germline, CDR1 is SGDLS and CDR2 is YYNGEE. Trimming left V 0 bases short and J 4 bases short, with 11 bases between. The CDR3 is 16 residues long.

The chain links TRBV15 to TRBJ2-7, with D tentatively TRBD2 (6 bases). CDR1 LNHNV and CDR2 YYDKDF come from the germline V gene (reference sequence). The CDR3 is made up of 16 amino acids. The V gene lost 0 bases and the J gene lost 2 bases, with 14 bases spanning the gap. As DNA, the CDR3 is TGTGCCACCAGCAGAGATCCGGGGGAGTTCCCCTACGAGCAGTACTTC. Translated, it gives CATSRDPGEFPYEQYF.

In its sample, this clone was seen once. The gene calls are TRBV29-1 and TRBJ2-7, with 9 bases lining up with TRBD2. The CDR3 is 13 amino acids. V was clipped by 2 bases and J by 6 bases; unmatched bases: 5. The germline V gene has CDR1 SQVTM and CDR2 ANQGSEA. The CDR3 DNA sequence: TGCAGCGTTGAACTAGCGGGAAGCTTCGAGCAGTACTTC. The encoded protein is CSVELAGSFEQYF.